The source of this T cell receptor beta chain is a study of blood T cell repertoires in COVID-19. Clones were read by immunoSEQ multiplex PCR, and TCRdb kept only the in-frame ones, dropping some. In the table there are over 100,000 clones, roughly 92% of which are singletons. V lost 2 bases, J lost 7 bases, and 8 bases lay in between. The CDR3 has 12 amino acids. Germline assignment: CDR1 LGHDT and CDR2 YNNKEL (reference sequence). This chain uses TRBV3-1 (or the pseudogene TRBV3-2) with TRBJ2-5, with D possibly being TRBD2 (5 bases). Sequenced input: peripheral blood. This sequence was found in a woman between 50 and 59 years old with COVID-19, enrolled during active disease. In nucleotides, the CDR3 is TGTGCCAGCAGCCAACCGGGAACGACCCAGTACTTC. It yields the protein CASSQPGTTQYF.